These T cell receptor beta chains were read from a single sample in a study of blood T cell repertoires in COVID-19. Profiled with immunoSEQ multiplex PCR; TCRdb holds only in-frame clones, not every one. The sample yields approximately 88,000 clones, around 90% seen once. Source material: peripheral blood. All receptors come from a male donor with acute or convalescent COVID-19. CDR3s include the opening cysteine and the closing phenylalanine or tryptophan. The D gene is left open where the match is weak. Size values are once, few and many counts, or a class for expanded clones, and some rows have none.

D gene	J gene	clone size	V gene	CDR3 length	CDR3 DNA	CDR3 protein
TRBD2	TRBJ2-7	.	TRBV11-2	13	TGTGCCAGCAGCTGGACTAGCCCCTACGAGCAGTACTTC	CASSWTSPYEQYF
.	TRBJ1-4	.	TRBV7-9	14	TGTGCCAGCAGCTTAGGTCAGGTGCTGGAAAAACTGTTTTTT	CASSLGQVLEKLFF
.	TRBJ1-4	.	TRBV19	17	TGTGCCAGTAGTACCCCAGATGGCCTTGCAACTAATGAAAAACTGTTTTTT	CASSTPDGLATNEKLFF
.	TRBJ1-5	.	TRBV18	16	TGTGCCAGCTCACCATCCCCCAGGGCGCAAAGTCAGCCCCAGCATTTT	CASSPSPRAQSQPQHF
.	TRBJ1-5	once	TRBV19	13	TGTGCCAGTAGTCCCCTTAGCAATCAGCCCCAGCATTTT	CASSPLSNQPQHF
TRBD1	TRBJ1-6	.	TRBV19	14	TGTGCCAGTCGCGGACAGGGCGGCGGTTCACCCCTCCACTTT	CASRGQGGGSPLHF
TRBD2	TRBJ2-5	.	TRBV27	14	TGTGCCAGCAGTTTTAGCGGGGGGGTGGGGACCCAGTACTTC	CASSFSGGVGTQYF
.	TRBJ1-1	.	TRBV5-1	15	TGCGCCAGCAGCTTGGACAGCCCTTTTAGCACTGAAGCTTTCTTT	CASSLDSPFSTEAFF
.	TRBJ1-3	.	TRBV6-5	14	TGTGCCAGCAGTCGAGACAGCTCTGGAAACACCATATATTTT	CASSRDSSGNTIYF
.	TRBJ1-1	.	TRBV19	13	TGTGCCAGTACCCCAGAGGCCTTCACTGAAGCTTTCTTT	CASTPEAFTEAFF
.	TRBJ1-5	.	TRBV7-9	14	TGTGCCAGCAGCCTTCAGGGCGGCAATCAGCCCCAGCATTTT	CASSLQGGNQPQHF
.	TRBJ1-1	.	TRBV19	15	TGTGCCAGTAGTATATATGGGGCTGGTCGTACTGAAGCTTTCTTT	CASSIYGAGRTEAFF
.	TRBJ1-5	few	TRBV5-1	15	TGCGCCAGCAGCCCGGACTCTTCACAGGGACAGCCCCAGCATTTT	CASSPDSSQGQPQHF
TRBD2	TRBJ2-3	.	TRBV5-1	16	TGCGCCAGCAGCCGACTACTAGCGGGGCCTACAGATACGCAGTATTTT	CASSRLLAGPTDTQYF
TRBD2	TRBJ2-7	once	TRBV5-1	18	TGCGCCAGCAGCCTCAGGACTAGCGGGGCTCTGAGCTCCTACGAGCAGTACTTC	CASSLRTSGALSSYEQYF
.	TRBJ1-6	.	TRBV6-5	15	TGTGCCACCAGGACGGGGGGGACCTATAATTCACCCCTCCACTTT	CATRTGGTYNSPLHF
.	TRBJ2-7	.	TRBV5-6	14	TGTGCCAGCAGCTCCAGAACTATCGCCTACGAGCAGTACTTC	CASSSRTIAYEQYF
.	TRBJ2-7	.	TRBV19	12	TGTGCCACGAACCGGGACAATGGCGAGCAGTACTTC	CATNRDNGEQYF
.	TRBJ1-3	.	TRBV18	16	TGTGCCAGCTCACCTCAAGCAGGAGGAGAAAGAAACACCATATATTTT	CASSPQAGGERNTIYF
TRBD1	TRBJ2-7	.	TRBV7-3	13	TGTGCCAGCAGCCCCAGACAGGGCGGTGAGCAGTACTTC	CASSPRQGGEQYF